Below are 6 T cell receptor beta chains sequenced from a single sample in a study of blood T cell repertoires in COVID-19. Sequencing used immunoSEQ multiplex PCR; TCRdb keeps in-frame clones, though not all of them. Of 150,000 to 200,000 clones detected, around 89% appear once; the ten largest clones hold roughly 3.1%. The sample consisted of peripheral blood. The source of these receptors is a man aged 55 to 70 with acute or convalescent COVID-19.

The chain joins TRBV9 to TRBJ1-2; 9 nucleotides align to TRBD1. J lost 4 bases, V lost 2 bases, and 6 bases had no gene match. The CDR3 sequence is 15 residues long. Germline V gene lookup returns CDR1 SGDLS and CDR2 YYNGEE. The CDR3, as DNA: TGTGCCAGCAGCGTTGGACCGGGACAGGGCTATGGCTACACCTTC. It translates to CASSVGPGQGYGYTF.

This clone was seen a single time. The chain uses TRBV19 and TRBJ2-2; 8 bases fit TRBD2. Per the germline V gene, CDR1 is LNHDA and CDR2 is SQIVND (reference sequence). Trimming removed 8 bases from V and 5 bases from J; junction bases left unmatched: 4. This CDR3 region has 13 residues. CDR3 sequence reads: CASAGTRTGELFF. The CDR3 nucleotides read TGTGCCAGTGCCGGGACTAGAACCGGGGAGCTGTTTTTT.

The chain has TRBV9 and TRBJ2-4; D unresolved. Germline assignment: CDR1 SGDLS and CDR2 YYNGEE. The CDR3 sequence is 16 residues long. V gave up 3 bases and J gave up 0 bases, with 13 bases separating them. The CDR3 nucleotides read TGTGCCAGCAGCGCCCCGATTTCGGGAGCCAAAAACATTCAGTACTTC. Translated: CASSAPISGAKNIQYF.

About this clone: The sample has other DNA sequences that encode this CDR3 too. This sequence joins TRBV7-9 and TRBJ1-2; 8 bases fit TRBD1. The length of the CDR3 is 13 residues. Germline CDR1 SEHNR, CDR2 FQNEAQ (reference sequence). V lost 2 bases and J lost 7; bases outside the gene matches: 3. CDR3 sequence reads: CASSLQGAGGYTF. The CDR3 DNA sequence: TGTGCCAGCAGCTTACAGGGGGCAGGTGGCTACACCTTC.

CDR3 DNA: TGTGCCAGCAGCTTAAGGGCGTCTAGCGGAACTAGCACAGATACGCAGTATTTT. The encoded protein is CASSLRASSGTSTDTQYF. The rearrangement joins TRBV7-2 to TRBJ2-3, with TRBD2 matching over 7 bases. With 2 bases clipped from V and 0 bases from J, the junction kept 11 bases outside the gene matches. This CDR3 spans 18 amino acids. Germline CDR1 is SGHTA and CDR2 is FQGNSA.

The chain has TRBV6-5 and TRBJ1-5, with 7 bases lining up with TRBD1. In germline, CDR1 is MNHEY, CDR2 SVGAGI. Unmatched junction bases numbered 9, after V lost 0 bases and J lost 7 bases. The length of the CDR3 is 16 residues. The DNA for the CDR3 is TGTGCCAGCAGTTACTCCCGACAGGGCGGCCGACAGCCCCAGCATTTT. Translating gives CASSYSRQGGRQPQHF.